This TCR beta chain emerged from a study of tumor-infiltrating lymphocytes in localized non-small cell lung cancer. Study-level points and caveats: Tumor T-cell fraction from TCR sequencing was not associated with recurrence-free survival (p = 0.61). Compared with uninvolved lung, tumors showed higher T cell infiltration by TCRbeta sequencing. IM1 and IM2 tumors showed no difference in T-cell fraction.

This clone came up once. What it binds is unknown. Per germline, CDR1 SGHVS and CDR2 FQNEAQ. V gave up 7 bases and J gave up 6 bases; unmatched junction bases: 15. This CDR3 spans 16 amino acids. Clones were sequenced by immunoSEQ multiplex PCR, and TCRdb holds only the in-frame ones, with some missing. The sample carries under 10,000 clones, roughly 70% recorded once. What was sequenced was lung tumor tissue. The chain links TRBV7-8 to TRBJ2-3; 8 bases are a match to TRBD1. This TCR was recovered from a human donor with non-small cell lung cancer. The CDR3 region is CASIRGRLADGDTQYF. The DNA for the CDR3 is TGTGCCAGCATCAGGGGGCGACTCGCGGACGGGGATACGCAGTATTTT. Filled out from reference TRBV7-8 and TRBJ2-3, the complete variable domain reads GAGVSQSPRYKVAKRGQDVALRCDPISGHVSLFWYQQALGQGPEFLTYFQNEAQLDKSGLPSDRFFAERPEGSVSTLKIQRTQQEDSAVYLCASIRGRLADGDTQYFGPGTRLTVL.